This TCR beta chain was retrieved from a study of control samples from healthy donors and cancer patients. Here immunoSEQ multiplex PCR was the method, and the copy in TCRdb shows in-frame clones only, minus some. The sample records some 150,000 clones, around 96% being singletons. This TCR was recovered from a woman aged 30 to 39 in good health. The sample was blood.

The CDR3 bases are TGTGCCAGCAGTTCGATGACCGGGGAGCTGTTTTTT. Amino acids: CASSSMTGELFF. The genes are TRBV6-5 and TRBJ2-2; D not certain. The CDR3 is 12 amino acids. The V end lost 4 bases, the J end lost 5 bases, and 5 bases lay between the germline ends. The germline V gene has CDR1 MNHEY and CDR2 SVGAGI.